A selection of T cell receptor beta chains follows, all from one sample in a study of cytomegalovirus exposure and HLA in healthy donors. The repertoire was sequenced with immunoSEQ multiplex PCR; TCRdb's copy has only in-frame clones and lacks some. The table has over 110,000 clones, under 80% seen once; the top ten hold around 9.1%. The sample consisted of PBMCs. The origin of the receptors is a woman between 45 and 60 years old in good health and CMV-seropositive. The CDR3 runs from the conserved cysteine through the conserved F or W. The D gene is left open where the match is weak. Not all rows give a size; the values are once, few, many and, for expanded clones, a class.

-	-	TRBJ1-1	TRBV5-1	TGCGCCAGCAGCGATCAAGGACTTGAGACCACTGAAGCTTTCTTT	CASSDQGLETTEAFF
-	-	TRBJ2-2	TRBV5-4	TGTGCCAGCAGCTTGCTCCAGGGCCGGAGCGGGGAGCTGTTTTTT	CASSLLQGRSGELFF
TRBD1	-	TRBJ2-1	TRBV5-1	TGCGCCAGCAGCTTAGCCGAAGCAGGGGGCAATGAGCAGTTCTTC	CASSLAEAGGNEQFF
TRBD1	-	TRBJ1-6	TRBV7-9	TGTGCCAGCAGCCTCGACAGGGGGCGCGGTAATTCACCCCTCCACTTT	CASSLDRGRGNSPLHF
-	-	TRBJ1-1	TRBV7-9	TGTGCCAGCAGCTTAGCACGGGGTACTGAAGCTTTCTTT	CASSLARGTEAFF
-	-	TRBJ1-6	TRBV10-1	TGCGCCAGCAGTGAGTCGAGGCAGCCATCCTATAATTCACCCCTCCACTTT	CASSESRQPSYNSPLHF
-	-	TRBJ2-1	TRBV4-1	TGCGCCAGCAGCCGCCGTTGGGGGGTATCTAATGAGCAGTTCTTC	CASSRRWGVSNEQFF
-	-	TRBJ1-1	TRBV5-4	TGTGCCAGCAGCTTGGGGGGGGACCGCGGTGGAACTGAAGCTTTCTTT	CASSLGGDRGGTEAFF
-	once	TRBJ1-2	TRBV5-4	TGTGCCAGCAGCTTGGCGGAGAGGGGGAACTATGGCTACACCTTC	CASSLAERGNYGYTF
-	few	TRBJ1-4	TRBV6-6	TGTGCCAGCACCTTCGGCGGGACTAATGAAAAACTGTTTTTT	CASTFGGTNEKLFF
-	-	TRBJ1-5	TRBV14	TGTGCCAGCAGCGCTACAGCAGGTCAGCCCCAGCATTTT	CASSATAGQPQHF
TRBD2	-	TRBJ2-3	TRBV4-3	TGCGCCAGCAGCCAAGATACAAGCGGGGAAGCAGATACGCAGTATTTT	CASSQDTSGEADTQYF
-	-	TRBJ1-6	TRBV15	TGTGCCACCAGCAGAGATGGACAGAATTCACCCCTCCACTTT	CATSRDGQNSPLHF
-	-	TRBJ1-2	TRBV18	TGTGCCAGCTCACCCATTGAGACACTGGGGGGTGGCTATGGCTACACCTTC	CASSPIETLGGGYGYTF
-	-	TRBJ2-7	TRBV7-9	TGTGCCAGCAGCTTAGGGAGGGACTACGAGCAGTACTTC	CASSLGRDYEQYF
-	many	TRBJ1-5	TRBV7-9	TGTGCCAGCAGCTTAGCGCTAGGGGACAATCAGCCCCAGCATTTT	CASSLALGDNQPQHF
TRBD1	-	TRBJ2-1	TRBV18	TGTGCCAGCGCGATCGGGACAGGGGATGAGCAGTTCTTC	CASAIGTGDEQFF
TRBD2	-	TRBJ2-4	TRBV7-9	TGTGCCAGCAGCTTAGACGGGAGGTCCAGCCACTACTTC	CASSLDGRSSHYF
-	-	TRBJ1-5	TRBV21-1	TGTGCCAGGGGACAGGGGCGCGACCTAGATCAGCCCCAGCATTTT	CARGQGRDLDQPQHF
-	-	TRBJ1-5	TRBV28	TGTGCCAGCAGTTTCTCAGGGTCTCATAGCAATCAGCCCCAGCATTTT	CASSFSGSHSNQPQHF
-	-	TRBJ2-7	TRBV30	TGTGCCTGTCTGGGAGGTGGGCACGAGCAGTACTTC	CACLGGGHEQYF
-	-	TRBJ2-3	TRBV15	TGTGCCACCAGCAGAGCCTTTGAACTCGCTACGCAGTATTTT	CATSRAFELATQYF
-	-	TRBJ1-1	TRBV5-1	TGCGCCAGCAGCTCCACAGGGAGAGACACTGAAGCTTTCTTT	CASSSTGRDTEAFF
TRBD1	-	TRBJ2-2	TRBV5-6	TGTGCCAGCAGCTGGGACAGGGCCGGGGAGCTGTTTTTT	CASSWDRAGELFF
TRBD2	-	TRBJ2-5	TRBV11-3	TGTGCCAGCAGCCCCAGACTAGCGGGGCCTGAGACCCAGTACTTC	CASSPRLAGPETQYF
-	-	TRBJ2-5	TRBV6-5	TGTGCCAGCAGTTACGGTGGGTCCTGGAGGGTAGAGACCCAGTACTTC	CASSYGGSWRVETQYF
-	-	TRBJ1-1	TRBV20-1	TGCAGTGCTCACAGGGAAACTGAAGCTTTCTTT	CSAHRETEAFF
TRBD1	-	TRBJ2-7	TRBV15	TGTGCCACCAGCAGAGTGACAGGGGCCTACGAGCAGTACTTC	CATSRVTGAYEQYF
TRBD2	-	TRBJ2-5	TRBV30	TGTGCCTGGAGGCAGACTCGACTAGCGGTTTTCCAAGAGACCCAGTACTTC	CAWRQTRLAVFQETQYF
TRBD1	-	TRBJ1-5	TRBV5-5	TGTGCCAGCAGCTTAGACAGGGATCAGCCCCAGCATTTT	CASSLDRDQPQHF
TRBD1	-	TRBJ1-2	TRBV6-1	TGTGCCAGCAGAGACCGGGACAGGGTCTATGGCTACACCTTC	CASRDRDRVYGYTF
TRBD1	-	TRBJ1-4	TRBV14	TGTGCCAGCAGCCAAGCCCCAGGGACAGGGGAACCCGTCCTTCAAAGTAATGAAAAACTGTTTTTT	CASSQAPGTGEPVLQSNEKLFF
TRBD1	once	TRBJ2-7	TRBV6-5	TGTGCCAGCAGGCGACAGGGATTCGAGCAGTACTTC	CASRRQGFEQYF
TRBD2	few	TRBJ2-3	TRBV6-4	TGTGCCAGCAGTGTAGCGGGGGGGACAGATACGCAGTATTTT	CASSVAGGTDTQYF
TRBD1	-	TRBJ2-7	TRBV4-2	TGTGCCAAGGACAGGGTGAGCTACGAGCAGTACTTC	CAKDRVSYEQYF
-	-	TRBJ2-2	TRBV29-1	TGCAGCGTTGACTTAGGGGGAGCCGGGGAGCTGTTTTTT	CSVDLGGAGELFF
-	-	TRBJ1-2	TRBV5-1	TGCGCCAGCAGCTGGGGGGGGGCCTCCGAGGGAGGCTACACCTTC	CASSWGGASEGGYTF
-	-	TRBJ1-1	TRBV7-3	TGTGCCAGCAGCTTAAATCAGGACACTGAAGCTTTCTTT	CASSLNQDTEAFF
TRBD1	-	TRBJ1-1	TRBV7-9	TGTGCCAGCAGCGATAACAGGGGGTCGGAAGCTTTCTTT	CASSDNRGSEAFF
-	-	TRBJ2-5	TRBV4-1	TGCGCCAGCAGCCAAGAGGAGTACCAAGAGACCCAGTACTTC	CASSQEEYQETQYF
-	-	TRBJ2-7	TRBV19	TGTGCCAGTAGTAGCGGGCCAGACCCCCCTTACGAGCAGTACTTC	CASSSGPDPPYEQYF
TRBD2	-	TRBJ2-3	TRBV30	TGTGCCTGGAGTTCCCCCTCGACTAGCGGAGGAGATACGCAGTATTTT	CAWSSPSTSGGDTQYF
-	few	TRBJ1-5	TRBV5-5	TGTGCCAGCAGCTTGGCCGGCAATCAGCCCCAGCATTTT	CASSLAGNQPQHF
TRBD2	-	TRBJ2-2	TRBV7-9	TGTGCCAGCAGCTTTGCTAGCGGTTACACCGGGGAGCTGTTTTTT	CASSFASGYTGELFF
-	few	TRBJ1-3	TRBV5-1	TGCGCCAGCAGCTTAACCCAGGGGTCTGGAAACACCATATATTTT	CASSLTQGSGNTIYF
-	-	TRBJ2-4	TRBV1	TGCACCAGCAGCCCTAATGGCAGGGGTTCCTCCCTAGCCAAAAACATTCAGTACTTC	CTSSPNGRGSSLAKNIQYF
TRBD1	-	TRBJ2-1	TRBV5-8	TGTGCCAGCAGCACCCAAAGGGAGACAGGGAGATTAAATGAGCAGTTCTTC	CASSTQRETGRLNEQFF
TRBD1	-	TRBJ1-3	TRBV7-9	TGTGCCAGCAGACCCGACAGGGGAACTGGAAACACCATATATTTT	CASRPDRGTGNTIYF